The following is a TCR beta chain sequence with its context. The antigen remains unidentified. The entry originates in a study of human T cells and chemical hapten exposure. Study-wide background: 0.01% DPC was applied to the upper back in patch tests, which were read at 6 days. General study findings and limits: The donor cohort had alopecia, so its immune response may not match that of healthy people. The count of PT1 expanded TCRs correlated positively with patch test score.

The CDR3 consists of 13 residues. V dropped 6 bases and J dropped 0 bases, with 8 bases sitting between them. Germline CDR1 and CDR2: SNHLY and FYNNEI. MiXCR, run by TCRdb on the RACE reads, gives a single entry per CDR3 protein. The sample has around 52,000 distinct CDR3 sequences; 9.3% are singletons. Documented time point: patch test 1, 2 weeks after DPC sensitization. Treatment of the sample: therapeutic diphenylcyclopropenone sensitization with weekly scalp DPC. This sequence was found in a woman in her forties with alopecia areata. Some clones in this sample may be carry-over from other donors' samples. The specimen was whole blood, collected in connection with sensitization to the hapten diphenylcyclopropenone (DPC). The genes are TRBV2 and TRBJ1-2; D is ambiguous. The DNA for the CDR3 is TGTGCCAGCAGCGCCAGCTCTAACTATGGCTACACCTTC. Its translation: CASSASSNYGYTF.